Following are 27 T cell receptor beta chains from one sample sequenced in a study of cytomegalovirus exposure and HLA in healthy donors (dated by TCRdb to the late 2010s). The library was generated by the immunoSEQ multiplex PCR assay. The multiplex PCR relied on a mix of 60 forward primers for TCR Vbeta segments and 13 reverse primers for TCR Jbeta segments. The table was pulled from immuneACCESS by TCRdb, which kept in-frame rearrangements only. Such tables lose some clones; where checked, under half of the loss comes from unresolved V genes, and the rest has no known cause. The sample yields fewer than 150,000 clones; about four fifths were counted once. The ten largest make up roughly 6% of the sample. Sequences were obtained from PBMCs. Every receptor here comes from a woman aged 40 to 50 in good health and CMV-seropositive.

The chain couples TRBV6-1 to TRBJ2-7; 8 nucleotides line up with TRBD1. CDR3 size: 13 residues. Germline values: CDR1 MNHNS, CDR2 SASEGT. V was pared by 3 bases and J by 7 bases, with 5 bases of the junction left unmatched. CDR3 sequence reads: CASSDRGPGEQYF. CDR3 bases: TGTGCCAGCAGTGACAGGGGGCCCGGGGAGCAGTACTTC.

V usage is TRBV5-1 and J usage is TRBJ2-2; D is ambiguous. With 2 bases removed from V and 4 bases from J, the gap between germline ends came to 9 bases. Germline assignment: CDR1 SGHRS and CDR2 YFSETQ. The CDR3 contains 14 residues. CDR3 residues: CASSLPGPTGELFF. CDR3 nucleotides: TGCGCCAGCAGCTTACCCGGTCCCACCGGGGAGCTGTTTTTT.

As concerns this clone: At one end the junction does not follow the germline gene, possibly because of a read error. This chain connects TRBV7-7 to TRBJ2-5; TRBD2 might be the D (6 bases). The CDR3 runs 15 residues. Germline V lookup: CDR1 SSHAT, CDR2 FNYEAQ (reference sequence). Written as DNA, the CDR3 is TGTGCTAGCAGCTTAGGGCTAGCGAGTCAAGAGACCCAGTACTTC. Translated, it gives CASSLGLASQETQYF.

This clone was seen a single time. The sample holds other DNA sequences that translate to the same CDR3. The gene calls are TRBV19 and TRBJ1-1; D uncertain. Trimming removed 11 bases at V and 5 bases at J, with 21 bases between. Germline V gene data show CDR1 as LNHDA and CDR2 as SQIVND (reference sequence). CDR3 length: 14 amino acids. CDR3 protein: CASSLAGRRTEAFF. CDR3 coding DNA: TGTGCCTCCAGCCTGGCGGGCAGGAGAACTGAAGCTTTCTTT.

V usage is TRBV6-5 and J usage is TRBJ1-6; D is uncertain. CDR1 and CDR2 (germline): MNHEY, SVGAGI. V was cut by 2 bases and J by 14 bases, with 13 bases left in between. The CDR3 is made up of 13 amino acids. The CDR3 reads CASSYIPRGALHF. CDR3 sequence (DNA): TGTGCCAGCAGTTACATCCCTCGGGGAGCCCTCCACTTT.

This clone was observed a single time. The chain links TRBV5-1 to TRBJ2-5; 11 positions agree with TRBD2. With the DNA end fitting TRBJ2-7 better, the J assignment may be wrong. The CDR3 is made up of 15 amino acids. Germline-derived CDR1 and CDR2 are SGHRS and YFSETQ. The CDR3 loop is CASSLELAGGSEQYF. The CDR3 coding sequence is TGCGCCAGCAGCTTGGAATTAGCGGGAGGGAGCGAGCAGTACTTC.

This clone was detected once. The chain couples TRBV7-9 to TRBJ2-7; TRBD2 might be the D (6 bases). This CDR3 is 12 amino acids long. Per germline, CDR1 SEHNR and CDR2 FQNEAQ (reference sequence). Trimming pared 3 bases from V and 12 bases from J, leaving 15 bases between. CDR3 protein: CASSFRDCGLYF. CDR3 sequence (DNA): TGTGCCAGCAGCTTCCGGGACTGTGGGCTGTACTTC.

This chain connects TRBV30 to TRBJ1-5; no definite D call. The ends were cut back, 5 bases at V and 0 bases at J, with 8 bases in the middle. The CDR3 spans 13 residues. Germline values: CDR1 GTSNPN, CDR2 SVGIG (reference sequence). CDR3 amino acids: CAWAHYSNQPQHF. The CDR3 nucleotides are TGTGCCTGGGCGCATTATAGCAATCAGCCCCAGCATTTT.

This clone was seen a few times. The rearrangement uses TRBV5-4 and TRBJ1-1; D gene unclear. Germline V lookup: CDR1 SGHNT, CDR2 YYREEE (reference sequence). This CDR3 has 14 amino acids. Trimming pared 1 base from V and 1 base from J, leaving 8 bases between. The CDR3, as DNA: TGTGCCAGCAGCTTGCAGGCGGGGAACACTGAAGCTTTCTTT. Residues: CASSLQAGNTEAFF.

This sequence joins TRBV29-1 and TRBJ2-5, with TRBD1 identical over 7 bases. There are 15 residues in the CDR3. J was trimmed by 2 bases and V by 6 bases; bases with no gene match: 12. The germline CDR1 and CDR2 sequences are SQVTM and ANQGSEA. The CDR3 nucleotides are TGCAGCGTATCACTGATGGGACAGACTCAAGAGACCCAGTACTTC. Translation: CSVSLMGQTQETQYF.

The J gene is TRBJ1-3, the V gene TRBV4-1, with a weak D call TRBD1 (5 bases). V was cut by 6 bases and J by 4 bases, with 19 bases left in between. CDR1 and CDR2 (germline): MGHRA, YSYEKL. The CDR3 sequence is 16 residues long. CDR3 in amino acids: CASSPTAHNRGNTIYF. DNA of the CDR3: TGCGCCAGCAGTCCAACGGCTCATAACAGGGGAAACACCATATATTTT.

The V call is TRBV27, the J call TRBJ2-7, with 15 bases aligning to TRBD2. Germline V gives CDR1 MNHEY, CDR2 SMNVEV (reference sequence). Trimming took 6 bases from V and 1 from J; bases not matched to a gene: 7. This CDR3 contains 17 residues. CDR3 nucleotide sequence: TGTGCCAGCAGACCCCCGGGACTAGCGGGAGGTTCCTACGAGCAGTACTTC. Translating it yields CASRPPGLAGGSYEQYF.

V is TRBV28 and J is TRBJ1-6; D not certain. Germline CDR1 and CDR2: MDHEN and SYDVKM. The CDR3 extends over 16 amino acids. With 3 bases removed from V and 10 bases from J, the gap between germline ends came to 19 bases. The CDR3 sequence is CASSFSWRVYGSPLHF. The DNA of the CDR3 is TGTGCCAGCAGTTTCTCCTGGAGGGTATATGGATCACCCCTCCACTTT.

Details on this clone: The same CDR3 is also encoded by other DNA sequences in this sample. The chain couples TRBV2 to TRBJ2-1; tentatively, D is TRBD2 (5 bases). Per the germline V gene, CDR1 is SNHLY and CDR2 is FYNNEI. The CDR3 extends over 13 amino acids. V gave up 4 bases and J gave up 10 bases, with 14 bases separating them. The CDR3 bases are TGTGCCAGCAGTGCTACCATTAGCGTCGAGCAGTTCTTC. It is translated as CASSATISVEQFF.

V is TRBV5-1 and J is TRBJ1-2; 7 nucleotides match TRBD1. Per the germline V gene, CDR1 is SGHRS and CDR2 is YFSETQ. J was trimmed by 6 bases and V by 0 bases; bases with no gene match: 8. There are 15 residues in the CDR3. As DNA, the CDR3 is TGCGCCAGCAGCTTGGGACAGGGCATCTCGGATGGCTACACCTTC. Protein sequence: CASSLGQGISDGYTF.

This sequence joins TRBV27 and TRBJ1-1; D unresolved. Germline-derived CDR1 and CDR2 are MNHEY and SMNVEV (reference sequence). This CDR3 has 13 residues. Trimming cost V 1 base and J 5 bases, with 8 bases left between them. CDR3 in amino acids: CASSLYPGTEAFF. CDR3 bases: TGTGCCAGCAGTTTATATCCGGGAACTGAAGCTTTCTTT.

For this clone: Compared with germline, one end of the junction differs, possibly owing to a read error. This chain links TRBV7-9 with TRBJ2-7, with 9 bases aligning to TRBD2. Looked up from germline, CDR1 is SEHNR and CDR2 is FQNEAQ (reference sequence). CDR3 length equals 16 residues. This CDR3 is CSSSSPRASGIHEQYF. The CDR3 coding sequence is TGTTCCAGCAGCTCCCCCCGGGCTAGCGGGATCCACGAGCAGTACTTC.

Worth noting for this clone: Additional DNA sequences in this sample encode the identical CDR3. CDR3 coding DNA: TGCGCCAGCAGCTTGAGCCCAGGGGGAGATGGCTACACCTTC. Translation: CASSLSPGGDGYTF. The V gene is TRBV5-1, the J gene TRBJ1-2; 7 bases are shared with TRBD1. There are 14 residues in the CDR3. V shed 1 base and J 6 bases; nucleotides not matched to a gene: 6. Germline V gene lookup returns CDR1 SGHRS and CDR2 YFSETQ.

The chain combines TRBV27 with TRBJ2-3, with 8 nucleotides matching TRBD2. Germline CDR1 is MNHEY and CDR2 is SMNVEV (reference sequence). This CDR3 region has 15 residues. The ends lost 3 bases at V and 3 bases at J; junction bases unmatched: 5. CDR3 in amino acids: CASSFGRAGTDTQYF. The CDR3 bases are TGTGCCAGCAGTTTCGGGAGGGCTGGTACAGATACGCAGTATTTT.

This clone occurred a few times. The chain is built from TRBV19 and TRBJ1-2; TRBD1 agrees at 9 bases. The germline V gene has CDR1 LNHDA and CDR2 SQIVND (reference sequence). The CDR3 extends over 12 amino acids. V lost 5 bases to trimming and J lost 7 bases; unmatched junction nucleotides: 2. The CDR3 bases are TGTGCCAGTAGTCTGACAGGGGGTGGCTACACCTTC. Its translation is CASSLTGGGYTF. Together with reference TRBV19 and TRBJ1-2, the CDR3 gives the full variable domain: DGGITQSPKYLFRKEGQNVTLSCEQNLNHDAMYWYRQDPGQGLRLIYYSQIVNDFQKGDIAEGYSVSREKKESFPLTVTSAQKNPTAFYLCASSLTGGGYTFGSGTRLTVV.

CDR3 protein: CASRTTGITGELFF. The CDR3 DNA reads TGTGCCAGCAGAACGACAGGGATCACCGGGGAGCTGTTTTTT. This chain links TRBV6-6 with TRBJ2-2, with 7 bases matching TRBD1. CDR1 is MNHNY, CDR2 SVGAGI, per germline (reference sequence). With 6 bases clipped from V and 4 bases from J, the junction kept 5 bases outside the gene matches. The CDR3 is 14 amino acids.

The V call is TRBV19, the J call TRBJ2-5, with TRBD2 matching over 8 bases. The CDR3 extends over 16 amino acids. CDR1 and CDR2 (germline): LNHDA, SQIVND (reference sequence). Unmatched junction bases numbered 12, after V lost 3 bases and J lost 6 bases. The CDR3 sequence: CASSIRPGGPKKTQYF. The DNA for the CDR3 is TGTGCCAGTAGTATCCGTCCGGGAGGGCCCAAGAAGACCCAGTACTTC. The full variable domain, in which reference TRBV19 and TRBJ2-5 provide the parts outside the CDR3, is DGGITQSPKYLFRKEGQNVTLSCEQNLNHDAMYWYRQDPGQGLRLIYYSQIVNDFQKGDIAEGYSVSREKKESFPLTVTSAQKNPTAFYLCASSIRPGGPKKTQYFGPGTRLLVL.

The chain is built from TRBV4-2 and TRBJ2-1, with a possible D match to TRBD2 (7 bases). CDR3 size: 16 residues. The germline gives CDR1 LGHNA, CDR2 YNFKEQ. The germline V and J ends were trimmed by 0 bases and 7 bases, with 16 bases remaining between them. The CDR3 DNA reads TGTGCCAGCAGCCAAGATTCCCAGGGGAGGGGTAATGAGCAGTTCTTC. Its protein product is CASSQDSQGRGNEQFF.

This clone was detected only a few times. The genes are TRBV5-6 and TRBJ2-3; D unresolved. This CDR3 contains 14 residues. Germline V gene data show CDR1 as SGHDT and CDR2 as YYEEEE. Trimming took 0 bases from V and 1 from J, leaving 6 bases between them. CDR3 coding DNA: TGTGCCAGCAGCTTGGCAGTTGGCACAGATACGCAGTATTTT. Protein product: CASSLAVGTDTQYF.

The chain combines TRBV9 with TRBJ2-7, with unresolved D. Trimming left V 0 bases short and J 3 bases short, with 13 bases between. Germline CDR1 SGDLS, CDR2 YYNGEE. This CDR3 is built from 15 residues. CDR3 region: CASSVGGAIGYEQYF. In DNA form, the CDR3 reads TGTGCCAGCAGCGTAGGTGGAGCGATTGGCTACGAGCAGTACTTC.

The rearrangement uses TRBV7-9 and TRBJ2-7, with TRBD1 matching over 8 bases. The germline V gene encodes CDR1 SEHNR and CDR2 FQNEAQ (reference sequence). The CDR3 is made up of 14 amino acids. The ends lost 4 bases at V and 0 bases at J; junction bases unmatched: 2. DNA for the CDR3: TGTGCCAGCAGCTCCGGACAGGGCTCCTACGAGCAGTACTTC. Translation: CASSSGQGSYEQYF. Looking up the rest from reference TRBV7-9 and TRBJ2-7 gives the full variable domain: DTGVSQNPRHKITKRGQNVTFRCDPISEHNRLYWYRQTLGQGPEFLTYFQNEAQLEKSRLLSDRFSAERPKGSFSTLEIQRTEQGDSAMYLCASSSGQGSYEQYFGPGTRLTVT.

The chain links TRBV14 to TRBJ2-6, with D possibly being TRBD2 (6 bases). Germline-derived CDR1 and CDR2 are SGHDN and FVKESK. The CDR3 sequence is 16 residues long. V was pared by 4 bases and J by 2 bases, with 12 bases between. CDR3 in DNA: TGTGCCAGCAGCCTCTGGGGGGTTGCTGGGGCCAACGTCCTGACTTTC. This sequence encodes CASSLWGVAGANVLTF.